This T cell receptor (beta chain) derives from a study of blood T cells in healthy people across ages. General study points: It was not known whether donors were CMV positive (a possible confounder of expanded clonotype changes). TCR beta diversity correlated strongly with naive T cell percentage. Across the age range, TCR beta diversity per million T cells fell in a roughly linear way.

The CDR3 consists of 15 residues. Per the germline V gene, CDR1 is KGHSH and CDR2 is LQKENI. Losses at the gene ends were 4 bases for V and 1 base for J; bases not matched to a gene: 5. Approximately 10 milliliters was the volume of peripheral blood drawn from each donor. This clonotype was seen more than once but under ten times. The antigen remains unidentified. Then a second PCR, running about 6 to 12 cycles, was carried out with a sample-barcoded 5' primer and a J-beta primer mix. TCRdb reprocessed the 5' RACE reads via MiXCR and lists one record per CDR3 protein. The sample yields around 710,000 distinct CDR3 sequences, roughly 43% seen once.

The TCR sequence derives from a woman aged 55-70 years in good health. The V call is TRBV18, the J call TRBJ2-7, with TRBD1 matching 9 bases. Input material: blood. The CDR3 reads CASSQQGAISYEQYF. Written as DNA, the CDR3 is TGTGCCAGCTCACAACAGGGGGCCATATCCTACGAGCAGTACTTC.